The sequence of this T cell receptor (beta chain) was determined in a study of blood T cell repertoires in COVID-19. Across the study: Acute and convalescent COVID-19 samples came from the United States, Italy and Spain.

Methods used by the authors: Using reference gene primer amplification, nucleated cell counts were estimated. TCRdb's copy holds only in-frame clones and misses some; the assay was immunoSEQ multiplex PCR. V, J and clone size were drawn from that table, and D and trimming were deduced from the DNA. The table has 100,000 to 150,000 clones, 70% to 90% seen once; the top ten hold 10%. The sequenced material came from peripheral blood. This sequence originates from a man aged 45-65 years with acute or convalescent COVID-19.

The CDR3 DNA sequence: TGTGCCAGCTCTCCCCTGGTAGTCTCTGGAAACACCATATATTTT. Translating gives CASSPLVVSGNTIYF. The chain employs TRBV18 and TRBJ1-3; D ambiguous. This CDR3 contains 15 residues. Deletions cut 6 bases from V and 0 bases from J, with 12 bases between. Germline V CDR1 and CDR2: KGHSH, LQKENI. Supplemented by reference TRBV18 and TRBJ1-3, the full variable domain reads NAGVMQNPRHLVRRRGQEARLRCSPMKGHSHVYWYRQLPEEGLKFMVYLQKENIIDESGMPKERFSAEFPKEGPSILRIQQVVRGDSAAYFCASSPLVVSGNTIYFGEGSWLTVV.